Presented here are 23 T cell receptor beta chains from one specimen sequenced in a study of T cells in Graves' hyperthyroidism and ophthalmopathy (dated by TCRdb to the late 2010s). Libraries were built with multiplex PCR. Instrument on record: Illumina HiSeq 2000. TCR beta CDR3 regions were amplified from RNA transcripts. For the first round of RT-PCR on the TCR CDR3, the HTBI primer set was used together with the Qiagen OneStep RT-PCR kit. TCRdb trimmed public reads at Q25 via fastp, called clones via MiXCR and kept in-frame beta chains. Each record represents a unique CDR3 protein, reported with the most common genes and DNA among its rows. The sample table shows about 34,000 distinct CDR3 sequences, and about 52% are seen once. The ten largest clones add up to around a quarter of the sample. Sequencing input: blood. Receptors were obtained from a woman aged 40-49 years with Graves' ophthalmopathy.

Concerning this clonotype: A much larger clone sits a single nucleotide away, making a read error possible. This likely comes from a read error, as the CDR3 has no conserved phenylalanine or tryptophan at its end. The genes are TRBV7-6 and TRBJ2-4, with D possibly TRBD2 on 5 matching bases. The CDR3 is made up of 14 amino acids. CDR1 SGHVS and CDR2 FNYEAQ come from the germline V gene. V was cut by 5 bases and J by 7 bases, with 15 bases left in between. CDR3 bases: TGTGCCAGCAGCCAAGGGCTAGCTATTAACATTCAGTACTGC. Its protein is CASSQGLAINIQYC.

This clonotype was recorded many times. This chain connects TRBV5-1 to TRBJ2-3; the match to TRBD2 covers 10 bases. Trimming took 4 bases from V and 1 from J; bases not matched to a gene: 9. From germline, CDR1 is SGHRS and CDR2 YFSETQ. The CDR3 covers 17 residues. DNA of the CDR3: TGCGCCAGCAGCGGATGGACTAGCGGAAAAGGCACAGATACGCAGTATTTT. Encoded protein: CASSGWTSGKGTDTQYF. Based on the CDR3 plus reference TRBV5-1 and TRBJ2-3, the full variable domain is KAGVTQTPRYLIKTRGQQVTLSCSPISGHRSVSWYQQTPGQGLQFLFEYFSETQRNKGNFPGRFSGRQFSNSRSEMNVSTLELGDSALYLCASSGWTSGKGTDTQYFGPGTRLTVL.

This clonotype was seen ten or more times. This chain links TRBV7-2 with TRBJ1-3, with D perhaps TRBD1 (5 bases). Germline lookup yields CDR1 SGHTA and CDR2 FQGNSA. The germline V and J ends were trimmed by 5 bases and 4 bases, with 15 bases remaining between them. The CDR3 is 15 amino acids. The CDR3 spells CASSASWGYGNTIYF. In DNA, the CDR3 is TGTGCCAGCAGCGCCTCCTGGGGGTACGGAAACACCATATATTTT.

This clonotype was seen repeatedly, ten times or more. The chain links TRBV5-6 to TRBJ1-4, with D maybe TRBD1 (5 bases). Trimming removed 5 bases at V and 7 bases at J, with 15 bases between. The CDR3 is made up of 14 amino acids. Germline CDR1 is SGHDT and CDR2 is YYEEEE. In DNA, the CDR3 is TGTGCCAGCAGTCTGAGGGGAAATAGTGAAAAACTGTTTTTT. Translation: CASSLRGNSEKLFF.

The chain has TRBV6-1 and TRBJ1-6; 8 nucleotides line up with TRBD1. Per the germline V gene, CDR1 is MNHNS and CDR2 is SASEGT. The ends lost 6 bases at V and 0 bases at J; junction bases unmatched: 16. This CDR3 is 20 amino acids long. CDR3 DNA sequence: TGTGCCAGCAGCCACAACGACAGGGGTATACCGGGCTCCTATAATTCACCCCTCCACTTT. Its protein is CASSHNDRGIPGSYNSPLHF.

The genes are TRBV9 and TRBJ2-3; D is unresolved. CDR3 length: 11 amino acids. Per the germline V gene, CDR1 is SGDLS and CDR2 is YYNGEE. V was clipped by 7 bases and J by 8 bases, with 11 bases between them. CDR3 sequence (DNA): TGTGCCAGCGCGTTGGGCAGTACGCAGTATTTT. Its translation: CASALGSTQYF.

This clonotype was detected ten times or more. The CDR3: CAISESLQGGTGELFF. CDR3 coding DNA: TGTGCCATCAGTGAGTCTTTACAGGGTGGTACCGGGGAGCTGTTTTTT. V and J are TRBV10-3 and TRBJ2-2; D may be TRBD1 (6 bases). The CDR3 sequence is 16 residues long. Trimming removed 0 bases at V and 5 bases at J, with 13 bases between. From germline, CDR1 is ENHRY and CDR2 SYGVKD.

The chain carries TRBV18 and TRBJ1-2; no reliable D call. Germline-derived CDR1 and CDR2 are KGHSH and LQKENI. The CDR3 runs to 14 residues. The germline V and J ends were trimmed by 0 bases and 4 bases, with 9 bases remaining between them. CDR3 nucleotides: TGTGCCAGCTCACCACCGGTGGAGAGCTATGGCTACACCTTC. It specifies CASSPPVESYGYTF. The full variable domain, rest sourced from reference TRBV18 and TRBJ1-2, is NAGVMQNPRHLVRRRGQEARLRCSPMKGHSHVYWYRQLPEEGLKFMVYLQKENIIDESGMPKERFSAEFPKEGPSILRIQQVVRGDSAAYFCASSPPVESYGYTFGSGTRLTVV.

This clonotype appeared many times. The CDR3 is CASSPLSVAGELFF. The CDR3, as DNA: TGTGCCAGCAGCCCCCTAAGCGTTGCCGGGGAGCTGTTTTTT. The gene calls are TRBV7-3 and TRBJ2-2; D unresolved. CDR1 is SGHTA, CDR2 FQGTGA, per germline. The CDR3 is 14 amino acids. The germline V and J ends were trimmed by 5 bases and 6 bases, with 13 bases remaining between them.

The sample holds many counts of this clonotype. The chain couples TRBV19 to TRBJ2-3; 8 bases agree with TRBD2. The V and J ends lost 7 bases and 2 bases, in that order; junction bases with no gene match: 14. The CDR3 length is 17 residues. Germline values: CDR1 LNHDA, CDR2 SQIVND (reference sequence). The CDR3 protein is CASTNRGAGAPTDTQYF. The CDR3 nucleotides are TGTGCCAGTACCAACCGGGGAGCGGGGGCCCCCACAGATACGCAGTATTTT. The whole variable domain, remainder taken from reference TRBV19 and TRBJ2-3, is DGGITQSPKYLFRKEGQNVTLSCEQNLNHDAMYWYRQDPGQGLRLIYYSQIVNDFQKGDIAEGYSVSREKKESFPLTVTSAQKNPTAFYLCASTNRGAGAPTDTQYFGPGTRLTVL.

J is TRBJ2-3 and V is TRBV24-1; D possibly corresponds to TRBD2 (5 bases). Per the germline V gene, CDR1 is KGHDR and CDR2 is SFDVKD. There are 14 residues in the CDR3. Trimming stripped 6 bases from V and 11 bases from J, with 20 bases between. The CDR3 region has the DNA TGTGCCACCAGTCATCCCGGACTTAACAATGAGCAGTATTTT. Its translation: CATSHPGLNNEQYF.

CDR3 nucleotide sequence: TGTGCCAGCACTCTGGACAGTCGTTCACCCCTCCACTTT. Amino acid sequence: CASTLDSRSPLHF. V is TRBV12-3 or TRBV12-4 and J is TRBJ1-6; possible D gene TRBD1, 6 bases. Trimming shortened V by 7 bases and J by 9 bases, and 13 bases separated the two germline ends. There are 13 residues in the CDR3.

This clonotype counts as medium-sized. In DNA form, the CDR3 reads TGCGCCAGCAGCTTGGTGGCAGTGGACGAGCAGTACTTC. It encodes CASSLVAVDEQYF. This chain joins TRBV5-1 and TRBJ2-7, with D hard to call. This CDR3 spans 13 amino acids. V lost 0 bases to trimming and J lost 5 bases, with 9 bases between them. Germline CDR1 and CDR2: SGHRS and YFSETQ.

This rearrangement joins TRBV20-1 to TRBJ1-2; possibly TRBD1 for D (5 bases). Trimming stripped 0 bases from V and 3 bases from J, with 14 bases between. The CDR3 has 15 amino acids. Germline V gives CDR1 DFQATT, CDR2 SNEGSKA (reference sequence). The CDR3 reads CSARDRGEGYYGYTF. The CDR3, as DNA: TGCAGTGCTAGAGACCGGGGGGAAGGGTACTATGGCTACACCTTC.

Ten or more counts support this clonotype. The chain joins TRBV6-6 to TRBJ1-1; D unresolved. V dropped 0 bases and J dropped 4 bases, with 6 bases sitting between them. This CDR3 is 13 amino acids long. CDR1 and CDR2 from the germline V gene are MNHNY and SVGAGI (reference sequence). DNA of the CDR3: TGTGCCAGCAGTTACTCAGGGCGCACTGAAGCTTTCTTT. Its protein is CASSYSGRTEAFF.

This clonotype was found many times. This chain connects TRBV6-5 to TRBJ1-2, with a weak D call TRBD1 (5 bases). The length of the CDR3 is 13 residues. The ends were cut back, 6 bases at V and 6 bases at J, with 14 bases in the middle. CDR1 is MNHEY, CDR2 SVGAGI, per germline. The CDR3 DNA is TGTGCCAGCAGATCCGGGACTCCTCATGGCTACACCTTC. Encoded protein: CASRSGTPHGYTF.

The chain recombines TRBV12-3 or TRBV12-4 with TRBJ2-7; 14 bases map to TRBD2. V shed 6 bases and J 6 bases; nucleotides not matched to a gene: 7. The CDR3 is 15 amino acids. This chain's CDR3 is CASSHGTSGRSEQYF. CDR3 in DNA: TGTGCCAGCAGCCACGGGACTAGCGGGAGAAGCGAGCAGTACTTC.

This clonotype was counted only a few times. J is TRBJ1-4 and V is TRBV2; no definite D call. The germline V gene encodes CDR1 SNHLY and CDR2 FYNNEI. CDR3 length: 8 amino acids. The germline V and J ends were trimmed by 2 bases and 14 bases, with 0 bases remaining between them. CDR3: CASSELFF. The CDR3, as DNA: TGTGCCAGCAGTGAACTGTTTTTT.

At least ten counts were recorded for this clonotype. This rearrangement joins TRBV28 to TRBJ1-1; D unclear. Trimming left V 2 bases short and J 10 bases short, with 11 bases between. The germline CDR1 and CDR2 sequences are MDHEN and SYDVKM. This CDR3 spans 12 amino acids. CDR3 amino acids: CASSLGRGLAFF. In DNA form, the CDR3 reads TGTGCCAGCAGTTTAGGGAGAGGTTTAGCTTTCTTT.

The DNA for the CDR3 is TGTGCCAGCAGCTTAGCGGGAATCGGTCGTGATACGCAGTATTTT. This translates into CASSLAGIGRDTQYF. V is TRBV7-9 and J is TRBJ2-3, with D hard to call. From germline, CDR1 is SEHNR and CDR2 FQNEAQ (reference sequence). V lost 0 bases and J 6 bases, leaving 13 bases between the germline ends. The CDR3 runs to 15 residues.

In its sample, this clonotype was seen once. The V call is TRBV10-3, the J call TRBJ2-5, with 7 bases matching TRBD2. The CDR3 is 12 amino acids. Germline-derived CDR1 and CDR2 are ENHRY and SYGVKD. Trimming removed 4 bases from V and 9 bases from J; junction bases left unmatched: 5. CDR3 sequence: CAISAGRKAQYF. In DNA, the CDR3 is TGTGCCATCAGTGCCGGGAGGAAGGCCCAGTACTTC.

The chain has TRBV5-1 and TRBJ2-7; 7 nucleotides align to TRBD2. Germline CDR1 reads SGHRS; CDR2 reads YFSETQ. V shed 0 bases and J 4 bases; nucleotides not matched to a gene: 7. This CDR3 spans 15 amino acids. CDR3 region: CASSLGLARDYEQYF. DNA of the CDR3: TGCGCCAGCAGCTTGGGACTAGCCAGAGATTACGAGCAGTACTTC.

The chain combines TRBV27 with TRBJ2-1; 9 bases agree with TRBD2. V shed 5 bases and J 0 bases; nucleotides not matched to a gene: 14. The CDR3 loop spans 19 amino acids. Germline V lookup: CDR1 MNHEY, CDR2 SMNVEV (reference sequence). Written as DNA, the CDR3 is TGTGCCAGCAGTCCCCGTCCGAGACTAGCGGATACCTCCTACAATGAGCAGTTCTTC. Translated, it gives CASSPRPRLADTSYNEQFF.